Each of the 8 T cell receptor beta chains below was sequenced from the same sample in a study of T cells after yellow fever vaccination. A single record per CDR3 protein comes from TCRdb applying MiXCR to the 5' RACE reads. This sample has 250,000 to 400,000 distinct CDR3 sequences, with about 4% found just once. The specimen was PBMCs, collected 5 days after the yellow fever booster vaccination. These receptors were taken from a man aged 18 to 35 who received the YFV17D yellow fever vaccine.

This chain joins TRBV10-3 and TRBJ1-6; D may be TRBD1 (5 bases). The CDR3 has 15 amino acids. Looked up from germline, CDR1 is ENHRY and CDR2 is SYGVKD. Trimming took 6 bases from V and 7 from J, leaving 16 bases between them. CDR3 bases: TGTGCCATCAGCAGGACACTCGGAAGCAATTCACCCCTCCACTTT. The encoded protein is CAISRTLGSNSPLHF.

This clonotype turned up a few times. The chain links TRBV6-2 or TRBV6-3 to TRBJ2-7; D might be TRBD1 (5 bases). Trimming removed 10 bases from V and 4 bases from J, with 17 bases in between. This CDR3 region has 13 residues. Germline CDR1 MNHEY, CDR2 SVGEGT. In DNA, the CDR3 is TGTGCCACCCTCCCCCAGGGTCGTTACGAGCAGTACGTC. Translated: CATLPQGRYEQYV.

The table lists this clonotype with a few counts. This chain links TRBV6-2 or TRBV6-3 with TRBJ2-3; 8 bases are shared with TRBD2. The CDR3 is 15 amino acids. With V trimmed by 5 bases and J by 6 bases, 10 bases remained unmatched. CDR1 MNHEY and CDR2 SVGEGT come from the germline V gene. CDR3 sequence: CASSQAGVGVDTQYF. The CDR3 DNA is TGTGCCAGCAGTCAAGCGGGGGTAGGCGTCGATACGCAGTATTTT.

The chain combines TRBV4-1 with TRBJ2-5; TRBD1 matches 9 bases. This CDR3 is 15 amino acids long. Germline-derived CDR1 and CDR2 are MGHRA and YSYEKL. Trimming cost V 3 bases and J 0 bases; bases outside gene matches: 2. The CDR3 protein is CASSHGTGYQETQYF. The CDR3 DNA follows: TGCGCCAGCAGCCACGGGACAGGGTACCAAGAGACCCAGTACTTC.

This clonotype was counted ten times or more. The CDR3 loop is CSALDDRAPNTEAFF. As DNA, the CDR3 is TGCAGTGCTCTGGATGACAGGGCCCCGAACACTGAAGCTTTCTTT. The chain uses TRBV20-1 and TRBJ1-1, with 7 positions matching TRBD1. Looked up from germline, CDR1 is DFQATT and CDR2 is SNEGSKA (reference sequence). There are 15 residues in the CDR3. The V segment lost 5 bases and the J segment 1 base; nucleotides outside the gene matches: 10.

This clonotype came up many times. V and J are TRBV10-3 and TRBJ1-5; 8 nucleotides match TRBD1. V was pared by 6 bases and J by 5 bases, with 3 bases of the junction left unmatched. The length of the CDR3 is 13 residues. Germline CDR1 and CDR2: ENHRY and SYGVKD. DNA for the CDR3: TGTGCCATCAGGACAGGGGCCGATCAGCCCCAGCATTTT. The encoded protein is CAIRTGADQPQHF.

This clonotype was picked up a small number of times. V usage is TRBV19 and J usage is TRBJ2-1, with D maybe TRBD2 (6 bases). Trimming left V 5 bases short and J 7 bases short, with 21 bases between. CDR1 LNHDA and CDR2 SQIVND come from the germline V gene (reference sequence). The CDR3 is 16 residues long. The CDR3 is CASSVVRDSLSNEQFF. In nucleotides, the CDR3 is TGTGCCAGTAGTGTTGTCCGGGACTCCTTATCTAATGAGCAGTTCTTC.

This clonotype turned up a few times. The chain combines TRBV29-1 with TRBJ2-5; D gene uncertain. CDR3 length equals 10 residues. The germline V and J ends were trimmed by 7 bases and 5 bases, with 8 bases remaining between them. Germline V CDR1 and CDR2: SQVTM, ANQGSEA. CDR3 nucleotide sequence: TGCAGCGCCGAACGGGAGACCCAGTACTTC. Translating it yields CSAERETQYF.